This is a list of T cell receptor beta chains from one sample in a study of CD8+CD57+ T cells in acquired aplastic anemia. TCRdb called the reads again in MiXCR, with one record for every CDR3 protein. Of over 150,000 distinct CDR3 sequences listed, roughly 60% are singletons. Sequencing was carried out using sorted CD4+, CD8+, or CD8+CD57+ T cells (not recorded which) from PBMCs. These receptors were collected from a human donor with aplastic anemia. CDR3s include the opening cysteine and the closing phenylalanine or tryptophan. D genes are given only for firm matches. Clone size is stated in some rows and not others, as once, few, many or a class when expanded.

NA | TRBJ1-2 | NA | TRBV7-9 | CASSSQTGGATNYGYTF | TGTGCCAGCAGCTCCCAGACCGGGGGGGCGACTAACTATGGCTACACCTTC
NA | TRBJ2-5 | once | TRBV2 | CASSDSRFGHKETQYF | TGTGCCAGCAGTGACAGTCGTTTCGGGCACAAAGAGACCCAGTACTTC
NA | TRBJ2-2 | NA | TRBV11-3 | CASSSLGAGTGELFF | TGTGCCAGCAGCTCCCTGGGGGCGGGCACCGGGGAGCTGTTTTTT
TRBD2 | TRBJ2-2 | NA | TRBV6-6 | CASSYSSGGNTGELFF | TGTGCCAGCAGTTACTCGTCGGGAGGCAACACCGGGGAGCTGTTTTTT
NA | TRBJ2-7 | NA | TRBV7-2 | CASSFRGAFYEQYF | TGTGCCAGCAGCTTTAGGGGGGCATTCTACGAGCAGTACTTC
NA | TRBJ2-5 | NA | TRBV20-1 | CSARWETQYF | TGCAGTGCTAGATGGGAGACCCAGTACTTC
TRBD1 | TRBJ1-4 | NA | TRBV6-5 | CASQRTGDEKLFF | TGTGCCAGCCAGAGGACAGGGGATGAAAAACTGTTTTTT
NA | TRBJ2-7 | many | TRBV6-1 | CASSPRVDGTYEQYF | TGTGCCAGCAGTCCAAGGGTGGACGGCACCTACGAGCAGTACTTC
NA | TRBJ2-7 | NA | TRBV2 | CASSPITGGVYEQYF | TGTGCCAGCAGCCCTATAACAGGAGGAGTCTACGAGCAGTACTTC
TRBD1 | TRBJ2-5 | many | TRBV7-8 | CASSRGQEKETQYF | TGTGCCAGCAGCCGTGGACAGGAAAAAGAGACCCAGTACTTC
NA | TRBJ1-4 | many | TRBV9 | CASSPGGATNEKLFF | TGTGCCAGCAGCCCTGGCGGGGCAACTAATGAAAAACTGTTTTTT
NA | TRBJ2-1 | few | TRBV2 | CASQGYNEQFF | TGTGCCAGCCAGGGCTACAATGAGCAGTTCTTC
NA | TRBJ1-2 | NA | TRBV7-2 | CASSSLGGNYGYTF | TGTGCCAGCAGCTCGCTGGGGGGTAACTATGGCTACACCTTC
NA | TRBJ1-6 | many | TRBV5-1 | CASSPRGVSYNSPLHF | TGCGCCAGCAGCCCGCGAGGGGTGTCCTATAATTCACCCCTCCACTTT
NA | TRBJ2-3 | NA | TRBV20-1 | CSAKSSSLPDTQYF | TGCAGTGCTAAGTCTAGCAGCCTCCCAGATACGCAGTATTTT
NA | TRBJ2-7 | many | TRBV12-3/TRBV12-4 | CASSLWRQGSPYEQYF | TGTGCCAGCAGTTTGTGGCGCCAGGGGTCCCCCTACGAGCAGTACTTC
NA | TRBJ2-1 | once | TRBV7-9 | CASSLSAGSSYNEQFF | TGTGCCAGCAGCTTATCTGCAGGAAGCTCCTACAATGAGCAGTTCTTC
TRBD1 | TRBJ1-2 | NA | TRBV10-1 | CASSESTGTGGLWDYGYTF | TGCGCCAGCAGTGAGTCGACGGGGACAGGGGGCCTCTGGGACTATGGCTACACCTTC
NA | TRBJ1-1 | NA | TRBV9 | CASSVVLRGATEAFF | TGTGCCAGCAGCGTAGTGTTAAGGGGGGCCACTGAAGCTTTCTTT
TRBD1 | TRBJ2-7 | NA | TRBV15 | CATSTSGQGVLEQYF | TGTGCCACCAGCACCTCGGGACAGGGGGTGTTAGAGCAGTACTTC
NA | TRBJ1-1 | NA | TRBV7-9 | CASSLEGPGRIAFF | TGTGCCAGCAGCTTAGAGGGTCCAGGGAGGATAGCTTTCTTT
TRBD1 | TRBJ2-3 | NA | TRBV27 | CASSDRGLRSTDTQYF | TGTGCCAGCAGCGACAGGGGGCTCCGGAGCACAGATACGCAGTATTTT
NA | TRBJ1-6 | few | TRBV25-1 | CASSELNSYSPLHF | TGTGCCAGCAGTGAATTAAACAGCTATTCACCCCTCCACTTT
TRBD2 | TRBJ2-3 | NA | TRBV20-1 | CSARGVAGATDTQYF | TGCAGTGCTAGAGGGGTAGCGGGAGCCACAGATACGCAGTATTTT
NA | TRBJ2-3 | NA | TRBV7-9 | CASSSQPDTQYF | TGTGCCAGCAGCTCCCAACCAGATACGCAGTATTTT
NA | TRBJ1-5 | NA | TRBV6-1 | CASRGGFGQTYSNQPQHF | TGTGCCAGCAGGGGAGGTTTCGGACAGACCTATAGCAATCAGCCCCAGCATTTT
NA | TRBJ2-1 | few | TRBV20-1 | CSVKGVGNEQFF | TGCAGTGTTAAGGGGGTGGGGAATGAGCAGTTCTTC
NA | TRBJ1-5 | NA | TRBV24-1 | CATRWRAVLRAGHF | NA
NA | TRBJ1-5 | few | TRBV12-5 | CASGLAQTEIQYQPQHF | TGTGCTAGTGGTTTGGCTCAAACAGAGATCCAATATCAGCCCCAGCATTTT
NA | TRBJ2-5 | NA | TRBV20-1 | CSARPLLRETQYF | TGCAGTGCTAGACCGCTGTTAAGAGAGACCCAGTACTTC
NA | TRBJ2-3 | few | TRBV3-1 | CASSQVSEGTDTQYF | TGTGCCAGCAGCCAAGTAAGTGAGGGCACAGATACGCAGTATTTT
NA | TRBJ2-2 | few | TRBV25-1 | CASSIQDTGELFF | TGTGCCAGCAGTATACAGGACACCGGGGAGCTGTTTTTT
NA | TRBJ1-1 | few | TRBV5-1 | CASRRSTLTEAFF | TGCGCCAGCAGGCGTTCCACTTTGACTGAAGCTTTCTTT
NA | TRBJ2-3 | NA | TRBV7-7 | CASSPVWEGDTDTQYF | TGTGCTAGCAGCCCCGTTTGGGAAGGGGACACAGATACGCAGTATTTT
NA | TRBJ2-7 | many | TRBV5-1 | CASSLSGIIEQYF | TGCGCCAGCAGCTTGTCCGGGATTATAGAGCAGTACTTC
NA | TRBJ2-5 | few | TRBV7-2 | CASSLERRETQYF | TGTGCCAGCAGCTTAGAACGCAGGGAGACCCAGTACTTC
TRBD2 | TRBJ2-3 | NA | TRBV7-2 | CASSFSGRQGGTQYF | TGTGCCAGCAGCTTTAGCGGGAGGCAGGGAGGTACGCAGTATTTT
TRBD1 | TRBJ1-3 | NA | TRBV10-2 | CASGQGGGNTIYF | TGCGCCAGTGGACAGGGAGGGGGAAACACCATATATTTT
NA | TRBJ2-2 | many | TRBV5-1 | CASSIEDGGGELFF | TGCGCCAGCAGCATCGAGGACGGAGGGGGGGAGCTGTTTTTT
NA | TRBJ2-7 | NA | TRBV19 | CASSLRDGYEQYF | TGTGCCAGTAGTCTCCGGGACGGCTACGAGCAGTACTTC
NA | TRBJ2-7 | NA | TRBV11-2 | CASSYVGTTYEQYF | TGTGCCAGCAGCTACGTCGGCACCACCTACGAGCAGTACTTC
TRBD1 | TRBJ2-7 | NA | TRBV14 | CASSQLRGRQYF | TGTGCCAGCAGCCAATTAAGGGGGCGGCAGTACTTC
NA | TRBJ2-2 | once | TRBV4-2 | CASSSQGFTGELFF | TGTGCCAGCAGTTCACAGGGATTCACCGGGGAGCTGTTTTTT
NA | TRBJ1-4 | once | TRBV7-9 | CASSLAHRSYERNEKLLF | TGTGCCAGCAGCTTAGCGCACCGGTCCTACGAGCGTAATGAAAAACTGCTTTTT
NA | TRBJ2-7 | many | TRBV13 | CASSKGHSSYEQYF | TGTGCCAGCAGCAAGGGACATAGCTCCTACGAGCAGTACTTC
NA | TRBJ2-1 | many | TRBV19 | CASSGGGRGNEQFF | TGTGCCAGTAGTGGGGGGGGGCGGGGCAATGAGCAGTTCTTC
TRBD2 | TRBJ2-7 | NA | TRBV7-9 | CASSEGLAGYEQYF | TGTGCCAGCAGTGAAGGACTAGCGGGTTACGAGCAGTACTTC
NA | TRBJ2-7 | NA | TRBV3-1 | CASSDPPEQYF | TGTGCCAGCAGCGACCCCCCCGAGCAGTACTTC
NA | TRBJ2-7 | many | TRBV4-1 | CASSYQDNSYEQYF | TGCGCCAGCAGTTACCAGGACAACTCCTACGAGCAGTACTTC
TRBD2 | TRBJ2-3 | NA | TRBV20-1 | CSARDLAGGRRTDTQYF | TGCAGTGCTAGAGATCTAGCGGGGGGGCGGCGGACAGATACGCAGTATTTT
NA | TRBJ1-5 | few | TRBV2 | CASREQGGNQPQHF | TGTGCCAGCAGGGAACAGGGAGGCAATCAGCCCCAGCATTTT
TRBD1 | TRBJ1-5 | NA | TRBV5-5 | CASSLGQSGNQPQHF | TGCGCCAGCAGCTTGGGACAGTCGGGCAATCAGCCCCAGCATTTT
NA | TRBJ1-2 | few | TRBV24-1 | CATPRRQEVYGYTF | TGTGCCACCCCGAGACGGCAAGAGGTCTATGGCTACACCTTC